This T cell receptor (beta chain) came from a study of early T cells in non-severe SARS-CoV-2 infection. TCRdb re-called the 5' RACE reads through MiXCR, storing one row per CDR3 protein. The profile shows 90,000 to 130,000 distinct CDR3 sequences, 9% to 14% of them singletons. The V gene lost 6 bases and the J gene lost 6 bases, with 21 bases spanning the gap. The CDR3 covers 16 residues. This clonotype has at least ten counts. Material: whole blood. The TCR originated in an adult who was a healthcare worker with PCR-confirmed SARS-CoV-2 infection or an uninfected control (not recorded which). The rearrangement links TRBV12-3 or TRBV12-4 to TRBJ2-1, with D perhaps TRBD2 (7 bases). DNA of the CDR3: TGTGCCAGCAGCTTCCTCGGGGCGGGGGCTAGCAATGAGCAGTTCTTC. Translated, it gives CASSFLGAGASNEQFF.